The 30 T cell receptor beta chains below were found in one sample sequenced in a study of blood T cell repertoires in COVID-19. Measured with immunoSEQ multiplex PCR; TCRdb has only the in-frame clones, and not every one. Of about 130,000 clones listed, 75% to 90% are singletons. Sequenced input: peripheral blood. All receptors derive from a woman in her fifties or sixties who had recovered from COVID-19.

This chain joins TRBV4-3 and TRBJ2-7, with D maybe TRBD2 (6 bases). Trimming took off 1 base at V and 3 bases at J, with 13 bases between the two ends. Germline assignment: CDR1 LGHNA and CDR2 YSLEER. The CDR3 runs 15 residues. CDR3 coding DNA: TGCGCCAGCAGCCAAGTCTTTGGCGGGATCTACGAGCAGTACTTC. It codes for CASSQVFGGIYEQYF.

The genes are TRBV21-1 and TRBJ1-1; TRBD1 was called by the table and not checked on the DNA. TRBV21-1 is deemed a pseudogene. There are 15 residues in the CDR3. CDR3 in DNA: TGTGCCAGCAGCAAGACGACAGCCCAAGACACTGAAGCTTTCTTT. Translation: CASSKTTAQDTEAFF.

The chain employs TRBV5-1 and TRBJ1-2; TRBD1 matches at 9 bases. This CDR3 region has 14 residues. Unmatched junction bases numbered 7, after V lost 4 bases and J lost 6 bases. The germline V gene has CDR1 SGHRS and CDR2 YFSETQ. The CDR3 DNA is TGCGCCAGCAGCCTCCGGGACAGGGAACATGGCTACACCTTC. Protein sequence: CASSLRDREHGYTF.

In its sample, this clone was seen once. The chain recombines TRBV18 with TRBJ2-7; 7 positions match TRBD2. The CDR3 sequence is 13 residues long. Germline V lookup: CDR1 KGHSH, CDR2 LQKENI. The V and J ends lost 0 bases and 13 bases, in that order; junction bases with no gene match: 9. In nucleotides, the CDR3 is TGTGCCAGCTCACCACCTGGCGGGGGTGTTCTTTACTTC. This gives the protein CASSPPGGGVLYF. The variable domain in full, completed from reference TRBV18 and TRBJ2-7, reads NAGVMQNPRHLVRRRGQEARLRCSPMKGHSHVYWYRQLPEEGLKFMVYLQKENIIDESGMPKERFSAEFPKEGPSILRIQQVVRGDSAAYFCASSPPGGGVLYFGPGTRLTVT.

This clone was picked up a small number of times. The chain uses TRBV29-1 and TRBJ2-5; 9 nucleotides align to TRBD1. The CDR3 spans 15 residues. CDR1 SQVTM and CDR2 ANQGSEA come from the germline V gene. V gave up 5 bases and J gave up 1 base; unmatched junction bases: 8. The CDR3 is CSVYTGTGIQETQYF. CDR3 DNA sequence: TGCAGCGTTTATACCGGGACAGGGATCCAAGAGACCCAGTACTTC.

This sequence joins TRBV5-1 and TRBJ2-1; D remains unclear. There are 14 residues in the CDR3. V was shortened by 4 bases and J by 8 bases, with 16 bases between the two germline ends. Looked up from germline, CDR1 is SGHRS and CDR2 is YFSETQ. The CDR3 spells CASSLQTPGDEQFF. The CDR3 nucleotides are TGCGCCAGCAGCCTACAAACCCCAGGCGATGAGCAGTTCTTC.

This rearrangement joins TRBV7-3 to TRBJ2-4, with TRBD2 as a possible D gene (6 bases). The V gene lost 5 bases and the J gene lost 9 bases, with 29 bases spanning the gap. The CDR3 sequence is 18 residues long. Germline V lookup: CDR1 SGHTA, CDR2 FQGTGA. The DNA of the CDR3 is TGTGCCAGCAGCATGGGCCCGGTGGGAGTGGGGGAGGAGGGCATTCAGTACTTC. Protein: CASSMGPVGVGEEGIQYF.

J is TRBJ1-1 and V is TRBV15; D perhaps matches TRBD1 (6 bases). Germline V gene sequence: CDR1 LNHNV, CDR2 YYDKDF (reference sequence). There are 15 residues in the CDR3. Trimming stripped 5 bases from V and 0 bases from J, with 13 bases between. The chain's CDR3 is CATSAGATLNTEAFF. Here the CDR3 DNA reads TGTGCCACCAGCGCGGGGGCCACCTTGAACACTGAAGCTTTCTTT.

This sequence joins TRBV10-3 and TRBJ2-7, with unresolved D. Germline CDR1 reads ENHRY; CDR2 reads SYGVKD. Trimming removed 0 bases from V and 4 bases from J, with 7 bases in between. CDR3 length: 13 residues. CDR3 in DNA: TGTGCCATCAGTGAGTCCCAGTTTTACGAGCAGTACTTC. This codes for CAISESQFYEQYF.

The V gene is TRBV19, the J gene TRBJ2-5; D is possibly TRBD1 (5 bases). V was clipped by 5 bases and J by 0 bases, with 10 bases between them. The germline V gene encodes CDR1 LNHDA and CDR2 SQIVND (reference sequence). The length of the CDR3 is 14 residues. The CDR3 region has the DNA TGTGCCAGTAGTCCGACAGTATACCAAGAGACCCAGTACTTC. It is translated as CASSPTVYQETQYF.

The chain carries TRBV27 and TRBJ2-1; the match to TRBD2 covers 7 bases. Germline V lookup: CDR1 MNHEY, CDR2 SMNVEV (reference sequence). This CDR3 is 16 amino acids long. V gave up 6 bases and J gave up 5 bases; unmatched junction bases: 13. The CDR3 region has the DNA TGTGCCAGCAGACAAACGACGGGACTAACAAACAATGAGCAGTTCTTC. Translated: CASRQTTGLTNNEQFF.

The CDR3 region is CASSSLADNEQFF. Written as DNA, the CDR3 is TGTGCCAGCAGTTCACTAGCGGACAATGAGCAGTTCTTC. The rearrangement links TRBV14 to TRBJ2-1, with 8 bases identical to TRBD2. The CDR3 length is 13 residues. Trimming cost V 6 bases and J 5 bases; bases outside gene matches: 3. CDR1 is SGHDN, CDR2 FVKESK, per germline.

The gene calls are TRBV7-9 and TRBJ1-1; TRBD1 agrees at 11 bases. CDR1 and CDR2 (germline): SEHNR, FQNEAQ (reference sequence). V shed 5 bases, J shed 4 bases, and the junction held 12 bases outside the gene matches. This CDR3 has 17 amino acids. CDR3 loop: CASSPRTGGTMGTEAFF. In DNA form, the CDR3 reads TGTGCCAGCAGCCCGAGGACAGGGGGCACGATGGGCACTGAAGCTTTCTTT.

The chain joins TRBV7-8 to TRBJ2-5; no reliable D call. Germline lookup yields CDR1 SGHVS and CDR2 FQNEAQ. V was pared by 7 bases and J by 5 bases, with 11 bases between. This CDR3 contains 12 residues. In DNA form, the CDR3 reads TGTGCCAGCAACCCCGACTGGGAGACCCAGTACTTC. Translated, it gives CASNPDWETQYF.

The CDR3: CACNREPIKQFF. The CDR3 nucleotides are TGTGCCTGTAACAGGGAGCCTATCAAGCAGTTCTTC. The chain employs TRBV30 and TRBJ2-1, with a weak D call TRBD1 (6 bases). Germline values: CDR1 GTSNPN, CDR2 SVGIG (reference sequence). This CDR3 has 12 residues. V was shortened by 6 bases and J by 11 bases, with 17 bases between the two germline ends.

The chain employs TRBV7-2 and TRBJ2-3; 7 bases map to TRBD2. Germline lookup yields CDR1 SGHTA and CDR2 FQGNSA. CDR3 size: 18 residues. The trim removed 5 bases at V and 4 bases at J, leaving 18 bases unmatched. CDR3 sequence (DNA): TGTGCCAGCAGCCACTATAGGTTAGCGGGTGGAATGGCAGATACGCAGTATTTT. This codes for CASSHYRLAGGMADTQYF.

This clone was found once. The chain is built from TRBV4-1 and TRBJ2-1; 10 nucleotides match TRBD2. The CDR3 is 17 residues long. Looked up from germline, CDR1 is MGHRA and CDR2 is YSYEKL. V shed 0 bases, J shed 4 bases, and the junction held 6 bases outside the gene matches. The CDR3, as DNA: TGCGCCAGCAGCCAAGAGGGACTAGCGCCATCTTACAATGAGCAGTTCTTC. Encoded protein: CASSQEGLAPSYNEQFF.

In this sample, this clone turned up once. In DNA, the CDR3 is TGTGCCAGCAGTGAAGAGCGGGTCAGCAATCAGCCCCAGCATTTT. It codes for CASSEERVSNQPQHF. This chain links TRBV2 with TRBJ1-5; no firm D call. The ends were cut back, 1 base at V and 1 base at J, with 8 bases in the middle. The germline CDR1 and CDR2 sequences are SNHLY and FYNNEI. This CDR3 is built from 15 residues.

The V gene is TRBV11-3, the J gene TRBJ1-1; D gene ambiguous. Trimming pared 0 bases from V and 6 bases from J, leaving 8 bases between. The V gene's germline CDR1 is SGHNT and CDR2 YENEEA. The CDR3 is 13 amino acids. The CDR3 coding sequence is TGTGCCAGCAGCTTAGACAGACGGGCTGAAGCTTTCTTT. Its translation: CASSLDRRAEAFF.

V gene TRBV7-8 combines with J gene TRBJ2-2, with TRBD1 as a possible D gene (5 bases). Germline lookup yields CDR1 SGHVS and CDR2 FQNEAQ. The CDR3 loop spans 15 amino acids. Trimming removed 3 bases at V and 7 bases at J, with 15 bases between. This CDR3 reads CASSFLGQGDGELFF. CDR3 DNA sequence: TGTGCCAGCAGCTTCTTGGGGCAGGGCGACGGGGAGCTGTTTTTT. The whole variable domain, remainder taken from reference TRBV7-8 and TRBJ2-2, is GAGVSQSPRYKVAKRGQDVALRCDPISGHVSLFWYQQALGQGPEFLTYFQNEAQLDKSGLPSDRFFAERPEGSVSTLKIQRTQQEDSAVYLCASSFLGQGDGELFFGEGSRLTVL.

The CDR3 protein is CASSVPGTTGAETQYF. The CDR3 DNA follows: TGTGCCAGCAGCGTCCCCGGGACAACCGGAGCCGAGACCCAGTACTTC. The chain carries TRBV9 and TRBJ2-5, with TRBD1 as a possible D gene (6 bases). Trimming shortened V by 2 bases and J by 5 bases, and 19 bases separated the two germline ends. The CDR3 consists of 16 residues. The V gene's germline CDR1 is SGDLS and CDR2 YYNGEE.

The CDR3 DNA sequence: TGTGCCAGTAGTAGGGCCCCAAGAACAGATACGCAGTATTTT. It is translated as CASSRAPRTDTQYF. The chain is built from TRBV19 and TRBJ2-3; D not resolved. The germline V and J ends were trimmed by 4 bases and 3 bases, with 11 bases remaining between them. This CDR3 is built from 14 residues. Per the germline V gene, CDR1 is LNHDA and CDR2 is SQIVND (reference sequence).

CDR3 in amino acids: CASSQDLVPRLAGVYEQYF. CDR3 coding DNA: TGTGCCAGCAGCCAAGATCTGGTTCCAAGGCTAGCGGGAGTCTACGAGCAGTACTTC. The chain employs TRBV3-1 (or the pseudogene TRBV3-2) and TRBJ2-7, with 10 bases aligning to TRBD2. The V gene's germline CDR1 is LGHDT and CDR2 YNNKEL (reference sequence). The trim removed 0 bases at V and 3 bases at J, leaving 14 bases unmatched. The CDR3 has 19 amino acids.

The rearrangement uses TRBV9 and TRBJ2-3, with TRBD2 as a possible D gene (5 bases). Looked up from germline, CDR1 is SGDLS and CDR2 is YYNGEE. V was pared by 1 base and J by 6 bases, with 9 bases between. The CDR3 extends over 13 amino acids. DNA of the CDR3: TGTGCCAGCAGCGTATTGGGAGAGGATACGCAGTATTTT. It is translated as CASSVLGEDTQYF.

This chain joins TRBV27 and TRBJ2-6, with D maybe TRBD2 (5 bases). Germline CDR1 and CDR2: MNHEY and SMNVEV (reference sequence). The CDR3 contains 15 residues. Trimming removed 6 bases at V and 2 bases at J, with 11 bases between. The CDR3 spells CASSPVGTGANVLTF. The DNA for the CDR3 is TGTGCCAGCAGCCCAGTCGGGACTGGGGCCAACGTCCTGACTTTC.

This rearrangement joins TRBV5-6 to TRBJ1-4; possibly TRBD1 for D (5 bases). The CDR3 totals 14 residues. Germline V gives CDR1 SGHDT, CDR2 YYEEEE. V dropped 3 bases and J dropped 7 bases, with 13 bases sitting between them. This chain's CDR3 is CASSWSGMSEKLFF. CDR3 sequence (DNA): TGTGCCAGCAGCTGGTCAGGGATGAGTGAAAAACTGTTTTTT.

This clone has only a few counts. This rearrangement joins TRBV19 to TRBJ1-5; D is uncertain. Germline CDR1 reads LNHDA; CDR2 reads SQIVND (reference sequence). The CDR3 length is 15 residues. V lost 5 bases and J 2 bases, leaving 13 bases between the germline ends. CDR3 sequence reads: CASSARDGGNQPQHF. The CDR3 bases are TGTGCCAGTAGTGCACGTGACGGGGGCAATCAGCCCCAGCATTTT.

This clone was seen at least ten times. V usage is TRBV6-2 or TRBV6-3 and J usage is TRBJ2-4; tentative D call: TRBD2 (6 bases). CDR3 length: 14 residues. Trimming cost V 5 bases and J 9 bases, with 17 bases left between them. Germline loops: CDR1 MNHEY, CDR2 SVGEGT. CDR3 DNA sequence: TGTGCCAGCAGTCTAGCGCCCACCGTGATCATTCAGTACTTC. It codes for CASSLAPTVIIQYF.

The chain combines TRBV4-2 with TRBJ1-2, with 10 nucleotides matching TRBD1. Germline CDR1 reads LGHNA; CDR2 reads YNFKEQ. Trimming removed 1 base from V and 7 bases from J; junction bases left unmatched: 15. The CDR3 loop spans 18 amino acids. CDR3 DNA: TGTGCCAGCAGCCAAGGCGGGGGAATAGACAGGGGGCATGGTGGCTACACCTTC. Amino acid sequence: CASSQGGGIDRGHGGYTF.

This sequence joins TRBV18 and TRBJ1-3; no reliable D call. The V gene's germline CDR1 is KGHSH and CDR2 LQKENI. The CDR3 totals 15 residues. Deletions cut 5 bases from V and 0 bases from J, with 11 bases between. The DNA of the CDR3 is TGTGCCAGCTCAATAACAGCTAACTCTGGAAACACCATATATTTT. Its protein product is CASSITANSGNTIYF. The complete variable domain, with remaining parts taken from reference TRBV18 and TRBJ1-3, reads NAGVMQNPRHLVRRRGQEARLRCSPMKGHSHVYWYRQLPEEGLKFMVYLQKENIIDESGMPKERFSAEFPKEGPSILRIQQVVRGDSAAYFCASSITANSGNTIYFGEGSWLTVV.